These T cell receptor beta chains were read from a single sample in a study of Ad26.COV2.S vaccination and SARS-CoV-2 variants. Sequencing was performed with immunoSEQ multiplex PCR; in TCRdb, only in-frame clones are kept and a portion is missing. In the table there are about 410,000 clones, 92% of which are singletons. The sequencing used peripheral blood, collected in a trial of Ad26.COV2.S vaccine versus placebo. All receptors come from a person between 18 and 60 years old who received the Ad26.COV2.S COVID-19 vaccine or a placebo. Each CDR3 is given with its conserved first and last residue. Fields, in order: V gene, J gene, D gene, clone size, CDR3 DNA, CDR3 protein. D genes are given only for firm matches. For some rows the clone size is stated as once, few or many, or as a class when expanded; others skip it.

TRBV19	TRBJ2-3	.	.	TGTGCCACAAGATGGGGCCCGGGGTACACAGATACGCAGTATTTT	CATRWGPGYTDTQYF
TRBV9	TRBJ2-1	TRBD2	.	TGTGCCAGCAGCGTCCCCGGGACTAGCAGCAATGAGCAGTTCTTC	CASSVPGTSSNEQFF
TRBV30	TRBJ1-2	TRBD1	.	TGTGCCTGGAGTGAGGGGGACAGATATGGCTACACCTTC	CAWSEGDRYGYTF
TRBV10-3	TRBJ1-1	.	.	TGTGCCATCAGTGAAGGGATGGGGAACACTGAAGCTTTCTTT	CAISEGMGNTEAFF
TRBV7-9	TRBJ2-5	TRBD2	.	TGTGCCAGCAGGGCGGGGGGCACACTGGAGACCCAGTACTTC	CASRAGGTLETQYF
TRBV10-3	TRBJ2-7	.	.	TGTGCCACCTCAGGACTCTCCTACGAGCAGTACTTC	CATSGLSYEQYF
TRBV6-2/TRBV6-3	TRBJ2-3	.	.	TGTGCCAGCAGCTCGGACAGTGATACAGATACGCAGTATTTT	CASSSDSDTDTQYF
TRBV15	TRBJ1-1	.	.	TGTGCCACCAGCAGAGGGGGGTACACTGAAGCTTTCTTT	CATSRGGYTEAFF
TRBV19	TRBJ1-1	TRBD1	.	TGTGCCAGTAGTATACGGACAGGGGGCCAGATGAACACTGAAGCTTTCTTT	CASSIRTGGQMNTEAFF
TRBV19	TRBJ1-4	.	.	TGTGCCAGTAGTATCCAGCTTTATAATGAAAAACTGTTTTTT	CASSIQLYNEKLFF
TRBV9	TRBJ1-4	.	.	TGTGCCAGCAGCGTAGGTGGTTTGAGTGAAAAACTGTTTTTT	CASSVGGLSEKLFF
TRBV4-3	TRBJ1-1	TRBD1	few	TGCGCCAGCAGTAGACAGGGGTACACTGAAGCTTTCTTT	CASSRQGYTEAFF
TRBV12-2	TRBJ2-1	.	.	TGTGCAAGTCGTAGGACGGGACTAGTATACAATGAGCAGTTCTTC	CASRRTGLVYNEQFF
TRBV19	TRBJ1-5	TRBD1	.	TGTGCCAGTGAGACAGGGAGGAGGGGCAATCAGCCCCAGCATTTT	CASETGRRGNQPQHF
TRBV4-1	TRBJ2-2	.	.	TGCGCCAGCAGCCCCACGCGCTCTTTGAACACCGGGGAGCTGTTTTTT	CASSPTRSLNTGELFF
TRBV4-3	TRBJ2-7	.	.	TGCGCCAGCAGTCTGGTTGCGGGGAGCTCCTACGAGCAGTACTTC	CASSLVAGSSYEQYF
TRBV5-1	TRBJ2-2	.	.	TGCGCCAGCCTAGCTGGGGCGGACACCGGGGAGCTGTTTTTT	CASLAGADTGELFF
TRBV7-9	TRBJ2-7	.	.	TGTGCCAGCAGCTTAGGATCGGACGAGCAGTACTTC	CASSLGSDEQYF
TRBV6-5	TRBJ2-7	TRBD2	.	TGTGCCAGCACTCTCGAGGGCGGGGGATGGTACGAGCAGTACTTC	CASTLEGGGWYEQYF
TRBV13	TRBJ2-5	TRBD1	.	TGTGCCAGCAGCTGGGACCGAGGGACAGACCAAGAGACCCAGTACTTC	CASSWDRGTDQETQYF
TRBV4-3	TRBJ2-1	.	.	TGCGCCAGCAGCCGCGGGGGCTCGACCTACAATGAGCAGTTCTTC	CASSRGGSTYNEQFF
TRBV30	TRBJ1-2	.	.	TGTGCCTGGAGCCAGGACTATAACTATGGCTACACCTTC	CAWSQDYNYGYTF
TRBV9	TRBJ2-7	TRBD1	.	TGTGCCAGCAGCCTAGGGACAGTCCACGAGCAGTACTTC	CASSLGTVHEQYF
TRBV24-1	TRBJ1-2	TRBD1	.	TGTGCCACCAGTGATCCACAGGGGGCTGGCTATGGCTACACCTTC	CATSDPQGAGYGYTF
TRBV4-1	TRBJ1-3	TRBD1	.	TGCGCCAGCAGCCTGGGACAGGCCCTTGAGTTAGGAAACACCATATATTTT	CASSLGQALELGNTIYF
TRBV10-2	TRBJ1-1	TRBD1	.	TGCGCCAGCAGTGATCAAGGGACAGGATTCACTGAAGCTTTCTTT	CASSDQGTGFTEAFF
TRBV20-1	TRBJ2-2	.	.	TGCAGTGCTAGTGGGGGCGCCGGGGAGCTGTTTTTT	CSASGGAGELFF
TRBV6-2/TRBV6-3	TRBJ2-7	.	.	TGTGCCAGCAGTTACCGACCTTACGAGCAGTACTTC	CASSYRPYEQYF
TRBV4-3	TRBJ1-2	TRBD1	.	TGCGCCAGCAGCCGAAAATCTGGACAGGGGTACGGCTACACCTTC	CASSRKSGQGYGYTF
TRBV30	TRBJ1-2	TRBD1	.	TGTGCCTGGAGTCATGGGACAGGGGATAACTATGGCTACACCTTC	CAWSHGTGDNYGYTF
TRBV11-2	TRBJ2-3	.	.	TGTGCCAGCAGCTTAGTTGGTAGTTTCGATACGCAGTATTTT	CASSLVGSFDTQYF
TRBV5-6	TRBJ2-7	.	.	TGTGCCAGCAGCCCACTACAGGGAATACAAACCTACGAGCAGTACTTC	CASSPLQGIQTYEQYF
TRBV19	TRBJ2-1	TRBD2	.	TGTGCCAGTAGGGGTCCGGGACTAGCGGGGGATTCCTACAATGAGCAGTTCTTC	CASRGPGLAGDSYNEQFF
TRBV7-5	TRBJ2-1	.	.	TGTGCCAGAAGCTTAACCACCGGGACTACCACCCCCGGGCAGTTCTTC	CARSLTTGTTTPGQFF
TRBV4-1	TRBJ1-6	.	.	TGCGCCAGCAGCCAAGGATCCTATAATTCACCCCTCCACTTT	CASSQGSYNSPLHF
TRBV19	TRBJ1-1	TRBD1	.	TGTGCCAGTAGAGAAACCGCAGGGGGCGCCGCCACTGAAGCTTTCTTT	CASRETAGGAATEAFF
TRBV5-5	TRBJ1-1	.	.	TGTGCCAGCAGCTATCAATGGAGAGTTTGGGGGACTGAAGCTTTCTTT	CASSYQWRVWGTEAFF
TRBV9	TRBJ1-2	.	.	TGTGCCAGCAGCCCGCGCGGACAGCAAAACTATGGCTACACCTTC	CASSPRGQQNYGYTF
TRBV6-5	TRBJ1-1	.	once	TGTGCCAGCAGGCATTATAATTACCAAACGGAAGCTTTCTTT	CASRHYNYQTEAFF
TRBV7-9	TRBJ2-2	.	.	TGTGCCAGCAGCCATGGCACCGGGGAGCTGTTTTTT	CASSHGTGELFF
TRBV4-1	TRBJ1-1	TRBD1	.	TGCGCCAGTGGGGACAGGGGGCTAGGGAACACTGAAGCTTTCTTT	CASGDRGLGNTEAFF
TRBV7-9	TRBJ1-2	.	.	TGTGCCAGCAGCATCTCGGCGGGGAACTATGGCTACACCTTC	CASSISAGNYGYTF
TRBV5-1	TRBJ2-2	.	.	TGCGCCAGCAGTACAGGATGGGGAACCGGGGAGCTGTTTTTT	CASSTGWGTGELFF
TRBV27	TRBJ1-6	.	.	TGTGCCAGCAGTTTCGTTGGGAGCTCCTATAATTCACCCCTCCACTTT	CASSFVGSSYNSPLHF
TRBV21-1	TRBJ1-5	.	.	TGTGCCAGCAGCAAAGCTCCGGGACGCCTACGAATACCGTGGGGCAATCAGCCCCAGCATTTT	CASSKAPGRLRIPWGNQPQHF